The 6 T cell receptor beta chains presented below share a single source sample, sequenced in a study of Ad26.COV2.S vaccination and SARS-CoV-2 variants. Clones were read by immunoSEQ multiplex PCR, and TCRdb kept only the in-frame ones, dropping some. The repertoire consists of over 110,000 clones, with about nine tenths occurring once and the leading ten covering around 5.1%. Sample: peripheral blood, taken after recovery from COVID-19. The receptors here all came from a human donor who had recovered from COVID-19.

V usage is TRBV13 and J usage is TRBJ1-1, with TRBD1 as a possible D gene (6 bases). The CDR3 has 15 amino acids. Trimming cost V 3 bases and J 4 bases, with 15 bases left between them. Germline V gene lookup returns CDR1 PRHDT and CDR2 FYEKMQ (reference sequence). This CDR3 reads CASSFPGGGATEAFF. The CDR3 DNA reads as TGTGCCAGCAGCTTTCCCGGCGGGGGGGCCACTGAAGCTTTCTTT. The variable domain in full, with the rest retrieved from reference TRBV13 and TRBJ1-1, is AAGVIQSPRHLIKEKRETATLKCYPIPRHDTVYWYQQGPGQDPQFLISFYEKMQSDKGSIPDRFSAQQFSDYHSELNMSSLELGDSALYFCASSFPGGGATEAFFGQGTRLTVV.

The chain recombines TRBV10-3 with TRBJ1-4, with TRBD1 as a possible D gene (5 bases). The V and J ends lost 0 bases and 7 bases respectively, with 6 bases between them. The germline gives CDR1 ENHRY, CDR2 SYGVKD. The CDR3 has 13 residues. The CDR3, as DNA: TGTGCCATCAGTGAGTCGAGGGGTGAAAAACTGTTTTTT. Residues: CAISESRGEKLFF.

The chain employs TRBV25-1 and TRBJ1-1; 7 bases match TRBD1. The CDR3 covers 14 residues. J gave up 5 bases and V 3 bases, and 6 bases lay outside the gene matches. CDR1 MGHDK and CDR2 SYGVNS come from the germline V gene. CDR3 sequence (DNA): TGTGCCAGCAGTGAGTTAGGGGGCAGGACTGAAGCTTTCTTT. Protein product: CASSELGGRTEAFF.

This rearrangement joins TRBV5-5 to TRBJ1-2, with TRBD1 matching over 11 bases. V was clipped by 5 bases and J by 4 bases; unmatched bases: 7. The CDR3 is made up of 15 amino acids. CDR1 is SGHKS, CDR2 YYEKEE, per germline (reference sequence). CDR3 coding DNA: TGTGCCAGCAGTCCCCGGACAGGGGGCATCTATGGCTACACCTTC. Its translation: CASSPRTGGIYGYTF.

The chain combines TRBV19 with TRBJ1-1, with 7 bases matching TRBD1. The CDR3 has 15 amino acids. Trimming cost V 1 base and J 2 bases; bases outside gene matches: 4. Germline CDR1 and CDR2: LNHDA and SQIVND (reference sequence). DNA for the CDR3: TGTGCCAGTAGTATAGTGACAGGGTATAACACTGAAGCTTTCTTT. Its protein is CASSIVTGYNTEAFF.

This chain connects TRBV7-9 to TRBJ1-4, with D possibly matching TRBD1 (6 bases). Trimming removed 1 base from V and 4 bases from J, with 10 bases in between. CDR1 and CDR2 (germline): SEHNR, FQNEAQ (reference sequence). This CDR3 comprises 15 residues. In nucleotides, the CDR3 is TGTGCCAGCAGCTTAGGTGGGGGCGGTAATGAAAAACTGTTTTTT. Its translation is CASSLGGGGNEKLFF.